This entry lists 10 T cell receptor beta chains sequenced from one sample in a study of cytomegalovirus exposure and HLA in healthy donors. The assay was immunoSEQ multiplex PCR, and TCRdb's table has in-frame clones only and misses some. Of more than 110,000 clones listed, about 94% are singletons. The sample was PBMCs. These receptors were obtained from a man between 18 and 29 years old in good health and CMV-seropositive.

The rearrangement links TRBV2 to TRBJ1-5; D is uncertain. This CDR3 has 16 residues. Deletions cut 6 bases from V and 2 bases from J, with 17 bases between. The germline V gene encodes CDR1 SNHLY and CDR2 FYNNEI. For the CDR3, the DNA is TGTGCCAGCAGGGGCGGGATCAGGTATGGCAATCAGCCCCAGCATTTT. It encodes CASRGGIRYGNQPQHF. Filled out from reference TRBV2 and TRBJ1-5, the complete variable domain reads EPEVTQTPSHQVTQMGQEVILRCVPISNHLYFYWYRQILGQKVEFLVSFYNNEISEKSEIFDDQFSVERPDGSNFTLKIRSTKLEDSAMYFCASRGGIRYGNQPQHFGDGTRLSIL.

The chain links TRBV19 to TRBJ2-7; D may be TRBD1 (6 bases). CDR1 and CDR2 (germline): LNHDA, SQIVND (reference sequence). The V and J ends lost 3 bases and 2 bases respectively, with 11 bases between them. The CDR3 is 14 amino acids. As DNA, the CDR3 is TGTGCCAGTAGTATGGAAACAGGGCCCTACGAGCAGTACTTC. It yields the protein CASSMETGPYEQYF.

This chain links TRBV28 with TRBJ2-1, with D possibly TRBD2 on 5 matching bases. There are 11 residues in the CDR3. Trimming removed 4 bases from V and 10 bases from J, with 8 bases in between. Germline values: CDR1 MDHEN, CDR2 SYDVKM. The CDR3 protein is CASSYGLEQFF. The CDR3 nucleotides are TGTGCCAGCAGTTATGGACTGGAGCAGTTCTTC.

The chain is built from TRBV25-1 and TRBJ1-1; tentative D call: TRBD1 (5 bases). V was trimmed by 6 bases and J by 1 base, leaving 6 bases between them. This CDR3 region has 12 residues. Germline CDR1 reads MGHDK; CDR2 reads SYGVNS. The CDR3, as DNA: TGTGCCAGCAGGACAGCGAACACTGAAGCTTTCTTT. It encodes CASRTANTEAFF.

This clone was found a few times. This CDR3 is also generated by other DNA sequences in the sample. The chain is built from TRBV6-1 and TRBJ2-5; 7 nucleotides line up with TRBD1. This CDR3 contains 13 residues. Trimming removed 6 bases from V and 2 bases from J; junction bases left unmatched: 3. The V gene's germline CDR1 is MNHNS and CDR2 SASEGT. CDR3 amino acids: CASSRGQQETQYF. CDR3 DNA sequence: TGTGCCAGCAGCCGGGGACAGCAAGAGACCCAGTACTTC.

CDR3 in DNA: TGTGCCAGCAGTTACTCGATGAGCTCAGATACGCAGTATTTT. It yields the protein CASSYSMSSDTQYF. This chain uses TRBV6-5 with TRBJ2-3; no definite D call. Germline values: CDR1 MNHEY, CDR2 SVGAGI. CDR3 length: 14 amino acids. Trimming left V 0 bases short and J 4 bases short, with 8 bases between.

V and J are TRBV27 and TRBJ2-3, with D hard to call. Germline CDR1 is MNHEY and CDR2 is SMNVEV (reference sequence). The CDR3 is 15 residues long. V was trimmed by 1 base and J by 3 bases, leaving 11 bases between them. The CDR3 DNA reads as TGTGCCAGCAGTTTATGGGCAGGATATACAGATACGCAGTATTTT. Its translation: CASSLWAGYTDTQYF.

The genes are TRBV19 and TRBJ2-5; TRBD1 aligns across 9 bases. This CDR3 is built from 13 residues. V was pared by 6 bases and J by 5 bases, with 4 bases of the junction left unmatched. Germline CDR1 is LNHDA and CDR2 is SQIVND (reference sequence). The CDR3 loop reads CASRTQGAETQYF. As DNA, the CDR3 is TGTGCCAGTAGGACACAGGGGGCTGAGACCCAGTACTTC.

J is TRBJ2-7 and V is TRBV7-6; D might be TRBD1 (6 bases). The germline CDR1 and CDR2 sequences are SGHVS and FNYEAQ. V dropped 1 base and J dropped 3 bases, with 13 bases sitting between them. This CDR3 has 15 residues. The CDR3 region has the DNA TGTGCCAGCAGCTTAGATCAGGGGTCACACTACGAGCAGTACTTC. This codes for CASSLDQGSHYEQYF.

This chain joins TRBV20-1 and TRBJ2-3; the D is unclear. The V end lost 5 bases, the J end lost 6 bases, and 9 bases lay between the germline ends. CDR1 DFQATT and CDR2 SNEGSKA come from the germline V gene (reference sequence). The CDR3 loop spans 11 amino acids. The DNA of the CDR3 is TGCAGTGCTCGCCTTGAGGATACGCAGTATTTT. Translated: CSARLEDTQYF.